One and the same sample provided the 8 T cell receptor beta chains below, sequenced in a study of blood T cell repertoires in COVID-19. Using immunoSEQ multiplex PCR, the repertoire was profiled, and TCRdb retains in-frame clones only, with some absent. The sample gives over 120,000 clones, about 86% of which show up once; 3% is in the top ten. Sample: peripheral blood. These receptors all stem from a woman older than 75 with acute or convalescent COVID-19.

This chain links TRBV29-1 with TRBJ1-1, with D perhaps TRBD1 (6 bases). The CDR3 length is 13 residues. The V end was cut by 3 bases, the J end by 6 bases, with 14 bases between. Germline loops: CDR1 SQVTM, CDR2 ANQGSEA. This CDR3 is CSVDVGALSEAFF. Written as DNA, the CDR3 is TGCAGCGTTGACGTGGGGGCTCTTTCTGAAGCTTTCTTT.

The rearrangement uses TRBV6-5 and TRBJ2-7, with a possible D match to TRBD2 (6 bases). Germline CDR1 reads MNHEY; CDR2 reads SVGAGI. V gave up 11 bases and J gave up 3 bases, with 14 bases separating them. The CDR3 consists of 12 residues. The CDR3 DNA sequence: TGTGCCGCGGGGAAGGGGTACTACGAGCAGTACTTC. This sequence encodes CAAGKGYYEQYF.

This clone was detected only once. The chain links TRBV28 to TRBJ2-7, with D possibly being TRBD1 (6 bases). V was cut by 9 bases and J by 3 bases, with 12 bases left in between. This CDR3 contains 12 residues. Per germline, CDR1 MDHEN and CDR2 SYDVKM. CDR3 protein: CASQGRYYEQYF. Written as DNA, the CDR3 is TGTGCCAGTCAGGGGCGATACTACGAGCAGTACTTC.

This sequence joins TRBV7-9 and TRBJ1-2, with D perhaps TRBD1 (5 bases). Germline V gene sequence: CDR1 SEHNR, CDR2 FQNEAQ (reference sequence). This CDR3 is 16 amino acids long. V shed 4 bases and J shed 2 bases, with 17 bases lying between them. The CDR3 region has the DNA TGTGCCAGCAGCTCACAAAACGGGGGATGGAACTATGGCTACACCTTC. Amino acids: CASSSQNGGWNYGYTF.

This rearrangement joins TRBV27 to TRBJ1-2; D unresolved. The CDR3 contains 15 residues. The germline V gene has CDR1 MNHEY and CDR2 SMNVEV (reference sequence). V was trimmed by 0 bases and J by 1 base, leaving 9 bases between them. The CDR3 DNA reads TGTGCCAGCAGTTTATCGGCGGCTATTAACTATGGCTACACCTTC. Translated: CASSLSAAINYGYTF.

The chain has TRBV4-3 and TRBJ1-4; D gene unclear. Germline V CDR1 and CDR2: LGHNA, YSLEER. Trimming took 3 bases from V and 8 from J, leaving 13 bases between them. This CDR3 is built from 14 residues. CDR3 DNA sequence: TGCGCCAGCAGCCAGGCCGTTGGGGAGGAAAAACTGTTTTTT. Encoded protein: CASSQAVGEEKLFF.

This chain joins TRBV5-1 and TRBJ1-1, with 10 bases aligning to TRBD1. The CDR3 runs to 15 residues. Per the germline V gene, CDR1 is SGHRS and CDR2 is YFSETQ. Trimming removed 4 bases from V and 4 bases from J; junction bases left unmatched: 7. CDR3 in amino acids: CASSGLRQGATEAFF. The CDR3 coding sequence is TGCGCCAGCAGCGGCCTTCGACAGGGGGCCACTGAAGCTTTCTTT.

This chain joins TRBV3-1 (or the pseudogene TRBV3-2) and TRBJ2-1; 7 bases agree with TRBD1. In germline, CDR1 is LGHDT, CDR2 YNNKEL (reference sequence). The CDR3 runs 14 residues. The trim removed 5 bases at V and 0 bases at J, leaving 1 base unmatched. CDR3 DNA: TGTGCCAGCAGCTGGGACAGCTCCTACAATGAGCAGTTCTTC. Protein product: CASSWDSSYNEQFF.